Following are 32 T cell receptor beta chains from one sample sequenced in a study of beta chain features in type 1 diabetes. Expressed TCRB transcripts got sequenced, as all isolated RNA was reverse transcribed. Profiled with immunoSEQ multiplex PCR; TCRdb holds only in-frame clones, not every one. Of 250,000 to 400,000 clones in the sample, 11% to 15% were seen once. Sequenced sample: central memory CD4+ T cells from blood. The receptors stem from a man aged 25 to 45 in good health.

There are a few counts of this clone. The chain employs TRBV7-3 and TRBJ1-1; a weak D match, TRBD1 (6 bases). The CDR3 has 15 residues. Germline V gene data show CDR1 as SGHTA and CDR2 as FQGTGA. V gave up 6 bases and J gave up 0 bases, with 14 bases separating them. CDR3 bases: TGTGCCAGCAGTCCAGGGGCTACCATGAACACTGAAGCTTTCTTT. The encoded protein is CASSPGATMNTEAFF.

This clone was counted between two and nine times. This chain uses TRBV2 with TRBJ2-1; weak D call: TRBD2 (6 bases). Germline V CDR1 and CDR2: SNHLY, FYNNEI. Trimming took off 6 bases at V and 9 bases at J, with 15 bases between the two ends. This CDR3 region has 13 residues. In nucleotides, the CDR3 is TGTGCCAGCAGCCCCGTGATGGGAGGTGAGCAGTTCTTC. Its protein is CASSPVMGGEQFF.

The chain is built from TRBV6-5 and TRBJ1-1; 10 bases map to TRBD1. This CDR3 comprises 12 residues. Germline V gene data show CDR1 as MNHEY and CDR2 as SVGAGI. J lost 11 bases, V lost 4 bases, and 4 bases had no gene match. CDR3: CASSSRDRGAFF. Here the CDR3 DNA reads TGTGCCAGCAGTTCCCGGGACAGGGGCGCTTTCTTT.

Many counts were recorded for this clone. The chain couples TRBV5-6 to TRBJ2-5, with unresolved D. In germline, CDR1 is SGHDT, CDR2 YYEEEE. Between the trimmed V and J ends, which lost 2 bases and 1 base, there was a span of 0 bases. This CDR3 is built from 11 residues. CDR3 nucleotide sequence: TGTGCCAGCAGCTTCCAAGAGACCCAGTACTTC. Its protein is CASSFQETQYF.

This rearrangement joins TRBV5-4 to TRBJ2-5; possible D gene TRBD2, 6 bases. The J call could be wrong; TRBJ2-7 is a better fit for the DNA end. Germline V gene lookup returns CDR1 SGHNT and CDR2 YYREEE (reference sequence). CDR3 length: 14 amino acids. This CDR3 is CASSDPTGDYEQYF. Here the CDR3 DNA reads TGTGCCAGCAGCGACCCCACGGGAGACTACGAGCAGTACTTC.

The table lists this clone with a few counts. The genes are TRBV7-3 and TRBJ2-7; tentative D call: TRBD1 (5 bases). The CDR3 consists of 16 residues. V was trimmed by 1 base and J by 1 base, leaving 14 bases between them. Per germline, CDR1 SGHTA and CDR2 FQGTGA. This CDR3 reads CASSLSRQLLSYEQYF. The CDR3 DNA is TGTGCCAGCAGCTTAAGTAGACAGCTTCTTTCCTACGAGCAGTACTTC.

This clone has a count of ten or more. J is TRBJ1-2 and V is TRBV6-1; D is uncertain. Trimming pared 2 bases from V and 8 bases from J, leaving 21 bases between. The CDR3 runs to 16 residues. Per the germline V gene, CDR1 is MNHNS and CDR2 is SASEGT. The chain's CDR3 is CASSEPTDVVVRGYTF. DNA for the CDR3: TGTGCCAGCAGTGAACCCACGGACGTGGTGGTTCGAGGCTACACCTTC.

This chain connects TRBV13 to TRBJ2-3; 12 nucleotides align to TRBD2. The germline CDR1 and CDR2 sequences are PRHDT and FYEKMQ (reference sequence). The CDR3 length is 16 residues. V gave up 5 bases and J gave up 4 bases; unmatched junction bases: 7. The CDR3 loop reads CASSPQTSGSADTQYF. In DNA, the CDR3 is TGTGCCAGCAGCCCCCAGACTAGCGGGAGTGCAGATACGCAGTATTTT.

In its sample, this clone was seen a few times. J is TRBJ1-4 and V is TRBV6-5; 8 nucleotides align to TRBD1. Trimming took 6 bases from V and 8 from J; bases not matched to a gene: 5. CDR1 is MNHEY and CDR2 is SVGAGI in the germline V gene. The CDR3 is 13 amino acids. Here the CDR3 DNA reads TGTGCCAGCAGCGGACAGGGTCGGGAAAAACTGTTTTTT. Protein: CASSGQGREKLFF.

The rearrangement uses TRBV4-1 and TRBJ2-1; perhaps TRBD1 as D (6 bases). V was cut by 1 base and J by 6 bases, with 19 bases left in between. CDR1 is MGHRA, CDR2 YSYEKL, per germline. This CDR3 has 17 amino acids. The CDR3 protein is CASSQGSGQGSINEQFF. CDR3 nucleotide sequence: TGCGCCAGCAGCCAAGGGTCCGGGCAGGGGAGTATCAATGAGCAGTTCTTC.

This clone was detected a few times. The chain recombines TRBV5-1 with TRBJ1-2; D unresolved. Germline V gives CDR1 SGHRS, CDR2 YFSETQ. Trimming took off 4 bases at V and 5 bases at J, with 12 bases between the two ends. The length of the CDR3 is 13 residues. The CDR3 loop reads CASSPPHQYGYTF. CDR3 nucleotide sequence: TGCGCCAGCAGCCCACCACACCAGTATGGCTACACCTTC. Combining the CDR3 with reference TRBV5-1 and TRBJ1-2 gives the whole variable domain KAGVTQTPRYLIKTRGQQVTLSCSPISGHRSVSWYQQTPGQGLQFLFEYFSETQRNKGNFPGRFSGRQFSNSRSEMNVSTLELGDSALYLCASSPPHQYGYTFGSGTRLTVV.

Only a few counts were recorded for this clone. The rearrangement uses TRBV7-8 and TRBJ2-5; 11 bases are shared with TRBD2. CDR1 is SGHVS, CDR2 FQNEAQ, per germline. The CDR3 sequence is 16 residues long. V was pared by 0 bases and J by 11 bases, with 11 bases of the junction left unmatched. The CDR3 sequence is CASSLAGLAGRFEQYF. CDR3 in DNA: TGTGCCAGCAGCTTAGCCGGACTAGCGGGTCGTTTTGAGCAGTACTTC.

The CDR3 protein is CASSRDRETQYF. The CDR3 region has the DNA TGTGCCAGCAGCCGGGACAGAGAGACCCAGTACTTC. The chain employs TRBV11-2 and TRBJ2-5, with 7 bases aligning to TRBD1. V was clipped by 5 bases and J by 4 bases; unmatched bases: 1. The germline CDR1 and CDR2 sequences are SGHAT and FQNNGV. The CDR3 has 12 residues.

The gene calls are TRBV10-3 and TRBJ1-1; 7 bases line up with TRBD1. The CDR3 length is 13 residues. CDR1 ENHRY and CDR2 SYGVKD come from the germline V gene. Trimming removed 9 bases from V and 1 base from J; junction bases left unmatched: 5. CDR3 loop: CAILQGPNTEAFF. The CDR3 DNA is TGTGCCATTTTACAGGGGCCGAACACTGAAGCTTTCTTT.

This clone was found many times. This chain connects TRBV7-9 to TRBJ1-4; TRBD1 aligns across 9 bases. CDR3 length: 16 amino acids. J gave up 8 bases and V 0 bases, and 7 bases lay outside the gene matches. Germline V lookup: CDR1 SEHNR, CDR2 FQNEAQ (reference sequence). CDR3 loop: CASSLALGDREEKLFF. CDR3 DNA: TGTGCCAGCAGCTTAGCGCTCGGGGACAGGGAGGAAAAACTGTTTTTT.

This clone showed up just a few times. This chain joins TRBV5-1 and TRBJ2-5; a possible D gene is TRBD2 (5 bases). The germline V and J ends were trimmed by 0 bases and 5 bases, with 17 bases remaining between them. This CDR3 is built from 16 residues. Germline values: CDR1 SGHRS, CDR2 YFSETQ. This chain's CDR3 is CASSLVRFQREETQYF. As DNA, the CDR3 is TGCGCCAGCAGCTTGGTCAGGTTTCAAAGGGAGGAGACCCAGTACTTC.

The table lists this clone with many counts. The CDR3 bases are TGTGCCAGCAGCTTGGCCGCTAGCGGGAGGCATACGCAGTATTTT. This translates into CASSLAASGRHTQYF. This chain links TRBV13 with TRBJ2-3, with 11 bases lining up with TRBD2. The V gene's germline CDR1 is PRHDT and CDR2 FYEKMQ (reference sequence). J gave up 7 bases and V 3 bases, and 6 bases lay outside the gene matches. This CDR3 has 15 amino acids.

This clone was seen more than once but under ten times. The chain is built from TRBV30 and TRBJ2-5; maybe TRBD2 (6 bases). The V gene's germline CDR1 is GTSNPN and CDR2 SVGIG (reference sequence). The CDR3 totals 16 residues. Deletions cut 1 base from V and 2 bases from J, with 17 bases between. CDR3 protein: CAWSAGTPGGQETQYF. DNA for the CDR3: TGTGCCTGGAGTGCAGGGACCCCCGGAGGGCAAGAGACCCAGTACTTC.

CDR3 nucleotide sequence: TGTGCCAGCAGCTATGATAGCGGGGGGTCCTACGAGCAGTACTTC. It yields the protein CASSYDSGGSYEQYF. V and J are TRBV7-2 and TRBJ2-7, with 10 bases aligning to TRBD2. Germline V CDR1 and CDR2: SGHTA, FQGNSA. Trimming took 4 bases from V and 1 from J; bases not matched to a gene: 4. The CDR3 spans 15 residues.

This clone was seen a few times. This chain uses TRBV6-5 with TRBJ2-3, with 8 bases that match TRBD2. The CDR3 contains 14 residues. V dropped 6 bases and J dropped 1; count of bases not matched to a gene: 3. Germline CDR1 and CDR2: MNHEY and SVGAGI. CDR3 sequence: CASRPLAGTDTQYF. DNA of the CDR3: TGTGCCAGCAGGCCACTAGCGGGCACAGATACGCAGTATTTT.

This clone has only a few counts. The chain joins TRBV5-1 to TRBJ2-5, with D uncertain. V was trimmed by 4 bases and J by 2 bases, leaving 9 bases between them. The CDR3 is 13 amino acids. The germline gives CDR1 SGHRS, CDR2 YFSETQ. The CDR3 loop is CASSGTIQETQYF. The CDR3 DNA is TGCGCCAGCAGCGGAACAATTCAAGAGACCCAGTACTTC.

This chain joins TRBV19 and TRBJ2-5, with 10 bases fitting TRBD2. With 4 bases clipped from V and 4 bases from J, the junction kept 6 bases outside the gene matches. Looked up from germline, CDR1 is LNHDA and CDR2 is SQIVND (reference sequence). The CDR3 runs 15 residues. The CDR3 reads CASSTGLAPTETQYF. The CDR3 DNA reads as TGTGCCAGTAGTACGGGACTAGCGCCGACAGAGACCCAGTACTTC.

The V call is TRBV5-6, the J call TRBJ1-3; 7 bases map to TRBD1. This CDR3 has 14 residues. Germline V gives CDR1 SGHDT, CDR2 YYEEEE. The trim removed 8 bases at V and 0 bases at J, leaving 5 bases unmatched. CDR3 bases: TGTGCCAGTCGACAGGGCTTCTCTGGAAACACCATATATTTT. Its translation is CASRQGFSGNTIYF.

This chain connects TRBV2 to TRBJ1-1, with D hard to call. Trimming shortened V by 8 bases and J by 6 bases, and 16 bases separated the two germline ends. CDR1 is SNHLY and CDR2 is FYNNEI in the germline V gene. This CDR3 is 13 amino acids long. CDR3 sequence (DNA): TGTGCCAGCGGCGTCCGGGTGGTCTCTGAAGCTTTCTTT. Its translation: CASGVRVVSEAFF.

The V and J genes are TRBV11-2 and TRBJ1-6; D is ambiguous. The CDR3 covers 15 residues. With 4 bases removed from V and 7 bases from J, the gap between germline ends came to 14 bases. Looked up from germline, CDR1 is SGHAT and CDR2 is FQNNGV. CDR3 nucleotides: TGTGCCAGCAGCTCTGTCAGGACGGGGAATTCACCCCTCCACTTT. Translating gives CASSSVRTGNSPLHF.

The rearrangement uses TRBV12-5 and TRBJ1-3; D ambiguous. Trimming removed 2 bases from V and 0 bases from J, with 11 bases in between. The CDR3 has 16 amino acids. Germline-derived CDR1 and CDR2 are LGHNT and FRNRAP. The CDR3 loop reads CASGLRVGTSGNTIYF. The DNA of the CDR3 is TGTGCTAGTGGTTTGAGGGTCGGTACCTCTGGAAACACCATATATTTT.

This clone appeared once. V gene TRBV28 combines with J gene TRBJ1-1, with 8 bases aligning to TRBD1. With V trimmed by 6 bases and J by 1 base, 10 bases remained unmatched. CDR3 length equals 16 residues. Per germline, CDR1 MDHEN and CDR2 SYDVKM. The CDR3 reads CASSLLGRGPNTEAFF. In nucleotides, the CDR3 is TGTGCCAGCAGCCTCTTAGGCAGGGGGCCGAACACTGAAGCTTTCTTT.

This clone was recorded a few times. J is TRBJ2-1 and V is TRBV19, with 9 bases fitting TRBD1. The V gene's germline CDR1 is LNHDA and CDR2 SQIVND (reference sequence). The CDR3 has 14 amino acids. Losses at the gene ends were 6 bases for V and 3 bases for J; bases not matched to a gene: 3. The CDR3 sequence is CASSPDRGYNEQFF. In DNA form, the CDR3 reads TGTGCCAGTAGCCCGGACAGGGGCTACAATGAGCAGTTCTTC.

This clone has just a few counts. The J gene is TRBJ1-3, the V gene TRBV7-9; no firm D call. The V and J ends lost 6 bases and 0 bases respectively, with 9 bases between them. The CDR3 has 14 amino acids. From germline, CDR1 is SEHNR and CDR2 FQNEAQ (reference sequence). In DNA form, the CDR3 reads TGTGCCAGCAGGATTGAAGCCTCTGGAAACACCATATATTTT. As protein: CASRIEASGNTIYF.

This clone was picked up many times. The rearrangement uses TRBV23-1 and TRBJ2-3; 7 nucleotides match TRBD1. TRBV23-1 is designated an ORF whose function remains uncertain. J lost 3 bases, V lost 8 bases, and 8 bases had no gene match. This CDR3 has 14 residues. The DNA of the CDR3 is TGCGCCAGCTTTCCCTTGACAGGGACAGATACGCAGTATTTT. Its translation is CASFPLTGTDTQYF.

The chain links TRBV29-1 to TRBJ2-5, with 8 bases lining up with TRBD1. V was clipped by 6 bases and J by 5 bases; unmatched bases: 11. Germline V CDR1 and CDR2: SQVTM, ANQGSEA. The CDR3 has 14 residues. The CDR3 spells CSVAQGQGRETQYF. CDR3 nucleotide sequence: TGCAGCGTCGCCCAAGGACAGGGACGGGAGACCCAGTACTTC.

The rearrangement uses TRBV19 and TRBJ2-3; D is ambiguous. This CDR3 has 15 residues. Germline assignment: CDR1 LNHDA and CDR2 SQIVND (reference sequence). Trimming took 3 bases from V and 0 from J, leaving 10 bases between them. This CDR3 is CASSITASSTDTQYF. The CDR3 region has the DNA TGTGCCAGTAGTATCACAGCGTCTAGCACAGATACGCAGTATTTT.